The 14 T cell receptor beta chains below come from one sample, sequenced in a study of radiotherapy plus CTLA-4 blockade in lung cancer (dated by TCRdb to 2017 to 2018). Receptors were amplified or captured by the immunoSEQ multiplex PCR assay. TCRdb provides this immuneACCESS table in a form limited to in-frame rearrangements. Some clones are lacking; in checked studies, under half of them reflect an unresolved V gene, and why the rest are absent is not known. A total of around 65,000 clones appear in this sample, roughly 80% of them only once. The top ten constitute less than 5.5% of the sample. The sample here was peripheral blood, taken from a patient treated with radiotherapy plus ipilimumab. These receptor sequences come from a human donor with non-small cell lung cancer who had a complete response to radiotherapy plus ipilimumab.

This rearrangement joins TRBV30 to TRBJ2-6, with TRBD1 matching over 7 bases. Germline lookup yields CDR1 GTSNPN and CDR2 SVGIG (reference sequence). The CDR3 sequence is 17 residues long. V lost 4 bases to trimming and J lost 0 bases; unmatched junction nucleotides: 9. CDR3 protein: CAWKGAGVASGANVLTF. Written as DNA, the CDR3 is TGTGCCTGGAAGGGGGCAGGGGTAGCCTCTGGGGCCAACGTCCTGACTTTC.

This chain joins TRBV2 and TRBJ1-5; the D gene is possibly TRBD1 (5 bases). Trimming stripped 6 bases from V and 3 bases from J, with 15 bases between. Looked up from germline, CDR1 is SNHLY and CDR2 is FYNNEI. This CDR3 is 15 amino acids long. The CDR3 here is CASSGARVDNQPQHF. DNA for the CDR3: TGTGCCAGCAGCGGTGCCAGGGTTGACAATCAGCCCCAGCATTTT.

The J gene is TRBJ2-5, the V gene TRBV19; TRBD2 matches at 9 bases. The germline CDR1 and CDR2 sequences are LNHDA and SQIVND (reference sequence). J gave up 2 bases and V 3 bases, and 1 base lay outside the gene matches. The CDR3 is made up of 14 amino acids. CDR3 sequence (DNA): TGTGCCAGTAGTATCCTAGCGGGGCAAGAGACCCAGTACTTC. Protein product: CASSILAGQETQYF.

Remarks on this clone: Germline and junction disagree at one end, which may indicate a read error. This chain uses TRBV7-7 with TRBJ2-5; 7 bases align to TRBD2. The CDR3 has 15 amino acids. Germline CDR1 reads SSHAT; CDR2 reads FNYEAQ (reference sequence). The CDR3 nucleotides read TGTGCTAGCAGCTTACGACTAGCAAATCAAGAGACCCAGTACTTC. The encoded protein is CASSLRLANQETQYF. The full variable domain, completed using reference TRBV7-7 and TRBJ2-5, is GAGVSQSPRYKVTKRGQDVTLRCDPISSHATLYWYQQALGQGPEFLTYFNYEAQPDKSGLPSDRFSAERPEGSISTLTIQRTEQRDSAMYRCASSLRLANQETQYFGPGTRLLVL.

This clone has just a few counts. This sequence joins TRBV27 and TRBJ2-3; D is uncertain. The CDR3 length is 11 residues. Germline assignment: CDR1 MNHEY and CDR2 SMNVEV (reference sequence). Trimming removed 1 base from V and 7 bases from J, with 3 bases in between. In DNA form, the CDR3 reads TGTGCCAGCAGTTTATGGAATACGCAGTATTTT. Its protein is CASSLWNTQYF.

This clone has just one count. V and J are TRBV9 and TRBJ1-2; TRBD1 aligns across 7 bases. This CDR3 comprises 15 residues. Looked up from germline, CDR1 is SGDLS and CDR2 is YYNGEE. V lost 0 bases, J lost 5 bases, and 7 bases stayed unmatched. CDR3 sequence (DNA): TGTGCCAGCAGCGTAGGTGGGGACAGTTCTTATGGCTACACCTTC. Residues: CASSVGGDSSYGYTF.

The J gene is TRBJ2-3, the V gene TRBV27; TRBD2 is a possible D gene (7 bases). There are 19 residues in the CDR3. Trimming stripped 1 base from V and 0 bases from J, with 20 bases between. Germline-derived CDR1 and CDR2 are MNHEY and SMNVEV (reference sequence). The CDR3 nucleotides are TGTGCCAGCAGTTTATTAGGGTTGGGGGGGCCTTCTAGCACAGATACGCAGTATTTT. It codes for CASSLLGLGGPSSTDTQYF.

V gene TRBV5-5 combines with J gene TRBJ1-5, with 12 bases that match TRBD1. Germline V CDR1 and CDR2: SGHKS, YYEKEE (reference sequence). The CDR3 spans 16 residues. Germline trimming cut 3 bases from V and 5 bases from J; bases unmatched to any gene: 6. The CDR3 region has the DNA TGTGCCAGCAGCTCCGGGACAGGGGGCCAGTATCAGCCCCAGCATTTT. Translation gives CASSSGTGGQYQPQHF.

The chain employs TRBV4-3 and TRBJ1-1, with D possibly being TRBD1 (6 bases). Trimming stripped 0 bases from V and 5 bases from J, with 13 bases between. The CDR3 is made up of 15 amino acids. CDR1 and CDR2 from the germline V gene are LGHNA and YSLEER. CDR3 nucleotide sequence: TGCGCCAGCAGCCAAGAGTCCAGGGGAGGGACTGAAGCTTTCTTT. Amino acid sequence: CASSQESRGGTEAFF.

In its sample, this clone was seen once. The chain combines TRBV18 with TRBJ2-2; 8 nucleotides line up with TRBD2. Germline V CDR1 and CDR2: KGHSH, LQKENI. CDR3 length equals 18 residues. V lost 3 bases to trimming and J lost 6 bases; unmatched junction nucleotides: 15. CDR3 DNA sequence: TGTGCCAGCTCACCCAATTCCCCCAGCGGGAGTATAGCCGGGGAGCTGTTTTTT. As protein: CASSPNSPSGSIAGELFF.

This clone appeared once. This rearrangement joins TRBV11-3 to TRBJ2-1, with 8 bases aligning to TRBD2. This CDR3 spans 15 amino acids. The trim removed 5 bases at V and 4 bases at J, leaving 7 bases unmatched. Germline V lookup: CDR1 SGHNT, CDR2 YENEEA. DNA for the CDR3: TGTGCCAGCAGCGTAGCGGGGAGAGAATACAATGAGCAGTTCTTC. Encoded protein: CASSVAGREYNEQFF.

The chain combines TRBV6-5 with TRBJ1-1; the D is unclear. Looked up from germline, CDR1 is MNHEY and CDR2 is SVGAGI. The CDR3 covers 12 residues. Trimming left V 5 bases short and J 7 bases short, with 11 bases between. CDR3 in DNA: TGTGCCAGCAGTCCGGACGGAGATGAAGCTTTCTTT. Translation: CASSPDGDEAFF.

This clone was observed a few times. The chain has TRBV10-1 and TRBJ2-7; no definite D call. CDR3 length: 13 amino acids. Germline-derived CDR1 and CDR2 are WNHNN and SYGVQD (reference sequence). The V end was cut by 0 bases, the J end by 7 bases, with 10 bases between. CDR3 sequence reads: CASSESNSQEQYV. DNA for the CDR3: TGCGCCAGCAGTGAGTCGAATTCCCAAGAGCAGTACGTC.

This sequence joins TRBV10-1 and TRBJ2-3, with TRBD1 matching 9 bases. This CDR3 contains 13 residues. Trimming took 8 bases from V and 4 from J; bases not matched to a gene: 4. The germline V gene encodes CDR1 WNHNN and CDR2 SYGVQD (reference sequence). This CDR3 reads CASSTGGPDTQYF. The DNA of the CDR3 is TGCGCCAGCTCGACAGGGGGTCCAGATACGCAGTATTTT.